Listed below are T cell receptor beta chains from one sample, sequenced in a study of blood T cell repertoires in COVID-19. The data were produced by immunoSEQ multiplex PCR, yet TCRdb's version contains in-frame clones alone and is incomplete. Of about 140,000 clones listed, over 75% are singletons. Sequencing was carried out using PBMCs or T cells enriched from blood (not recorded which). The receptor set was obtained from a woman aged 50 to 65 who had recovered from COVID-19. Both conserved end residues are part of each CDR3. D genes are given only for firm matches. Expanded clones are given a class, and other clones once, few, many or no size at all.

clone_size j_call d_call v_call cdr3_aa cdr3_nt
NA TRBJ2-1 TRBD2 TRBV5-1 CASSLEAGESYNEQFF TGCGCCAGCAGCTTGGAGGCGGGAGAGTCCTACAATGAGCAGTTCTTC
few TRBJ1-1 TRBD1 TRBV3-1/TRBV3-2 CASSTQGDTEAFF TGTGCCAGCAGCACACAGGGGGACACTGAAGCTTTCTTT
NA TRBJ2-1 NA TRBV11-2 CASSLEEGGMNEQFF TGTGCCAGCAGCTTAGAGGAGGGAGGAATGAATGAGCAGTTCTTC
NA TRBJ2-1 TRBD2 TRBV9 CASSPGTSGVSHEQFF TGTGCCAGCAGCCCGGGGACTAGCGGGGTTTCGCATGAGCAGTTCTTC
NA TRBJ2-7 NA TRBV5-1 CASSLEPPGDTYEQYF TGCGCCAGCAGCTTGGAACCCCCAGGGGATACCTACGAGCAGTACTTC
NA TRBJ2-6 TRBD1 TRBV18 CASSPIDRAGANVLTF TGTGCCAGCTCACCTATAGACAGGGCTGGGGCCAACGTCCTGACTTTC
NA TRBJ2-7 TRBD2 TRBV9 CASSVGPAGGDEQYF TGTGCCAGCAGCGTAGGGCCAGCGGGAGGGGACGAGCAGTACTTC
NA TRBJ1-1 NA TRBV11-1 CASSLVSGMNTEAFF TGTGCCAGCAGCTTAGTTTCGGGAATGAACACTGAAGCTTTCTTT
NA TRBJ2-5 TRBD1 TRBV7-2 CASSSGQSSGETQYF TGTGCCAGCAGCTCGGGACAGTCCAGTGGGGAGACCCAGTACTTC
few TRBJ2-7 NA TRBV7-8 CASSQLSEQYF TGTGCCAGCAGCCAATTATCCGAGCAGTACTTC
NA TRBJ2-1 NA TRBV14 CASSQETLYNEQFF TGTGCCAGCAGCCAAGAAACACTATACAATGAGCAGTTCTTC
NA TRBJ1-2 TRBD1 TRBV7-8 CASSLAKTGVGYGYTF TGTGCCAGCAGCTTAGCGAAGACAGGGGTTGGGTATGGCTACACCTTC
NA TRBJ2-1 TRBD1 TRBV20-1 CSASPGTDNEQFF TGCAGTGCTAGTCCCGGGACAGACAATGAGCAGTTCTTC
NA TRBJ1-1 NA TRBV12-3/TRBV12-4 CASSQAHRGEAFF TGTGCCAGCAGCCAGGCCCACCGTGGTGAAGCTTTCTTT
few TRBJ1-5 TRBD1 TRBV14 CASSQSGGRQPQHF TGTGCCAGCAGCCAATCAGGGGGCAGGCAGCCCCAGCATTTT
once TRBJ1-6 NA TRBV5-5 CASSGGYSYNSPLHF TGTGCCAGCAGCGGGGGCTACTCCTATAATTCACCCCTCCACTTT
few TRBJ1-2 NA TRBV29-1 CSVVRGPYGYTF TGCAGCGTTGTGCGGGGGCCCTATGGCTACACCTTC
few TRBJ2-7 NA TRBV19 CASSENTVRLKQYF TGTGCCAGTAGTGAAAATACGGTGCGATTGAAGCAGTACTTC
NA TRBJ1-1 TRBD1 TRBV29-1 CSVDGQGKAFF TGCAGCGTTGACGGACAGGGTAAAGCTTTCTTT
NA TRBJ1-2 NA TRBV18 CASSPPEGRGYTF TGTGCCAGCTCACCACCGGAGGGCCGTGGCTACACCTTC
once TRBJ1-1 NA TRBV6-5 CASSYQGGVAFF TGTGCCAGCAGTTACCAAGGGGGTGTAGCTTTCTTT
once TRBJ1-2 TRBD1 TRBV10-1 CASSDGTGGSLGYTF TGCGCCAGCAGTGATGGGACAGGGGGTTCCCTTGGCTACACCTTC
NA TRBJ1-4 TRBD1 TRBV9 CASSLSPGQANEKLFF TGTGCCAGCAGCTTATCACCGGGACAGGCTAATGAAAAACTGTTTTTT
NA TRBJ1-5 TRBD1 TRBV24-1 CATRATGRPVQPQHF TGTGCCACCAGAGCGACAGGGCGGCCCGTTCAGCCCCAGCATTTT
NA TRBJ2-3 TRBD2 TRBV18 CASSPFSSGSVADTQYF TGTGCCAGCTCACCGTTTTCTAGCGGGAGCGTCGCAGATACGCAGTATTTT
NA TRBJ1-5 TRBD1 TRBV10-3 CATSRQGDQPQHF TGTGCCACCTCTAGACAGGGAGATCAGCCCCAGCATTTT
once TRBJ2-7 NA TRBV20-1 CSATPDYEQYF TGCAGTGCTACCCCAGATTACGAGCAGTACTTC
few TRBJ2-7 NA TRBV11-2 CASSPRVVSYEQYF TGTGCCAGCAGCCCCCGGGTCGTCTCCTACGAGCAGTACTTC
NA TRBJ2-1 NA TRBV19 CASSIGRRTSYNEQFF TGTGCCAGTAGTATAGGGAGGCGAACCTCCTACAATGAGCAGTTCTTC
NA TRBJ2-2 NA TRBV11-2 CASSSFGPSPWELFF TGTGCCAGCAGCTCCTTTGGCCCCTCACCCTGGGAGCTGTTTTTT
NA TRBJ1-5 NA TRBV5-8 CASSLPSVGVGSQPQHF TGTGCCAGCAGCTTGCCCTCGGTAGGGGTGGGTAGTCAGCCCCAGCATTTT
NA TRBJ1-1 NA TRBV11-2 CASSEKRAEAFF TGTGCCAGCAGCGAAAAACGGGCTGAAGCTTTCTTT
once TRBJ1-1 NA TRBV11-1 CASSLAIGGEKAEAFF TGTGCCAGCAGCTTAGCTATCGGCGGAGAGAAGGCTGAAGCTTTCTTT
NA TRBJ1-4 TRBD1 TRBV5-5 CASSLQGAEKLFF TGTGCCAGCAGCTTGCAGGGGGCTGAAAAACTGTTTTTT
NA TRBJ1-1 NA TRBV15 CATSRGQGLNTEAFF TGTGCCACCAGCAGAGGGCAGGGATTGAACACTGAAGCTTTCTTT
once TRBJ2-7 TRBD1 TRBV24-1 CATSEGATGSWYEQYF TGTGCCACCAGTGAGGGGGCGACAGGGTCATGGTACGAGCAGTACTTC
few TRBJ1-2 TRBD1 TRBV27 CASSLNGMDRAGGYTF TGTGCCAGCAGTTTAAACGGAATGGACAGGGCCGGCGGCTACACCTTC
NA TRBJ1-5 TRBD1 TRBV19 CASSTGGGGGNQPQHF TGTGCCAGTAGCACAGGGGGCGGCGGGGGCAATCAGCCCCAGCATTTT
NA TRBJ1-2 TRBD1 TRBV10-3 CAISERGQVGGYTF TGTGCCATCAGTGAGAGAGGACAGGTGGGTGGCTACACCTTC
few TRBJ2-2 NA TRBV6-5 CASSYTQGAGELFF TGTGCCAGCAGTTACACACAGGGAGCCGGGGAGCTGTTTTTT
NA TRBJ2-5 TRBD1 TRBV30 CAWRDTGVQETQYF TGTGCCTGGAGAGACACAGGGGTTCAAGAGACCCAGTACTTC
NA TRBJ1-4 NA TRBV20-1 CSASSGREGEKLFF TGCAGTGCTAGTTCAGGGAGGGAGGGTGAAAAACTGTTTTTT
NA TRBJ1-2 NA TRBV11-3 CASSLDGGKGYGYTF TGTGCCAGCAGCTTAGATGGCGGGAAGGGCTATGGCTACACCTTC
NA TRBJ2-3 TRBD2 TRBV18 CASSPLAGVADTQYF TGTGCCAGCTCACCTCTAGCGGGAGTTGCAGATACGCAGTATTTT
NA TRBJ1-3 TRBD1 TRBV7-8 CASSPQGVSGNTIYF TGTGCCAGCAGCCCTCAGGGGGTCTCTGGAAACACCATATATTTT
NA TRBJ1-1 NA TRBV27 CASSLEKDTEAFF TGTGCCAGCAGCCTAGAAAAGGACACTGAAGCTTTCTTT
few TRBJ1-2 TRBD1 TRBV5-4 CASSLAMGQQNYTF TGTGCCAGCAGCTTGGCCATGGGACAGCAAAACTACACCTTC
NA TRBJ2-2 TRBD1 TRBV10-1 CASSESKGAAGELFF TGCGCCAGCAGTGAATCGAAGGGGGCGGCCGGGGAGCTGTTTTTT
NA TRBJ1-6 TRBD1 TRBV27 CASSWDRLTSPLHF TGTGCCAGCAGCTGGGACAGGCTTACTTCACCCCTCCACTTT
NA TRBJ2-1 TRBD1 TRBV18 CASSSTPFNRGRYNEQFF TGTGCCAGCTCATCTACCCCATTTAACAGGGGTCGTTACAATGAGCAGTTCTTC
NA TRBJ1-1 NA TRBV19 CASSIYEGKTEAFF TGTGCCAGTAGTATTTACGAGGGTAAGACTGAAGCTTTCTTT
few TRBJ1-1 NA TRBV3-1/TRBV3-2 CASSQRRKNTEAFF TGTGCCAGCAGCCAACGCAGGAAGAACACTGAAGCTTTCTTT
NA TRBJ2-7 TRBD1 TRBV11-3 CASSSRTGYEQYF TGTGCCAGCAGCTCCCGGACAGGGTACGAGCAGTACTTC
NA TRBJ2-7 NA TRBV28 CASSLSTRHSYEQYF TGTGCCAGCAGTTTATCTACGCGGCACTCCTACGAGCAGTACTTC
few TRBJ2-1 TRBD2 TRBV7-3 CASSLKVAGANEQFF TGTGCCAGCAGCTTAAAAGTAGCGGGAGCTAATGAGCAGTTCTTC